The following is a T cell receptor (beta chain) sequence with its context. Its antigen is undetermined. The sample originates from a study of shared clonotypes between healthy human individuals. V shed 2 bases, J shed 1 base, and the junction held 4 bases outside the gene matches. The CDR3 is made up of 16 amino acids. In germline, CDR1 is SGHRS, CDR2 YFSETQ. An assay was performed, and its level was deep. The genomic DNA of each subset was split evenly across several immunoSEQ plates. Unsorted PBMC DNA underwent sequencing on ten immunoSEQ deep assay plates. Clones were read by immunoSEQ multiplex PCR, and TCRdb kept only the in-frame ones, dropping some. This table has about 490,000 clones, 81% appearing once. General study points: With few donors, the genetic and exposure-history diversity represented was limited.

Sequences were obtained from PBMCs. This sequence was found in a woman in her forties in good health. Some clones in this sample may be carry-over from other donors' samples. This chain connects TRBV5-1 to TRBJ2-1, with TRBD2 identical over 9 bases. As DNA, the CDR3 is TGCGCCAGCAGCTTTTATAGCGGGAGTTCCTACAATGAGCAGTTCTTC. It encodes CASSFYSGSSYNEQFF.